A single sample gave rise to the 32 T cell receptor beta chains below, sequenced in a study of spatial heterogeneity in lung cancer. TCRdb redid the calling of the 5' RACE reads with MiXCR, one entry per CDR3 protein. The sample has 10,000 to 11,000 distinct CDR3 sequences, 6% to 7% seen once. Time point described: sample taken at primary tumor resection. The specimen was normal lung tissue next to the tumor, collected at surgery. These receptors all come from a male donor with early-stage non-small cell lung cancer.

This clonotype was observed many times. The chain combines TRBV6-5 with TRBJ1-2; D gene unclear. Germline CDR1 and CDR2: MNHEY and SVGAGI. The V and J ends lost 2 bases and 4 bases respectively, with 8 bases between them. This CDR3 is 13 amino acids long. CDR3 region: CASSYDTFYGYTF. The CDR3 DNA sequence: TGTGCCAGCAGTTACGACACGTTCTATGGCTACACCTTC.

This clonotype showed up many times. This chain links TRBV20-1 with TRBJ2-7; 7 bases fit TRBD1. The ends lost 6 bases at V and 6 bases at J; junction bases unmatched: 11. This CDR3 has 13 amino acids. The germline gives CDR1 DFQATT, CDR2 SNEGSKA (reference sequence). The DNA for the CDR3 is TGCAGTGCGCCGACAGGGCCAACTTCCGAGCAGTACTTC. This sequence encodes CSAPTGPTSEQYF.

This clonotype was seen at least ten times. The rearrangement joins TRBV5-5 to TRBJ1-1; D is undetermined. The CDR3 covers 12 residues. CDR1 and CDR2 from the germline V gene are SGHKS and YYEKEE (reference sequence). As DNA, the CDR3 is TGTGCGAGCGAGTTTGCAGATGGTGAAGCTTTCTTT. It encodes CASEFADGEAFF.

This clonotype was observed a few times. This sequence joins TRBV5-5 and TRBJ2-7; no definite D call. The CDR3 consists of 11 residues. Trimming left V 3 bases short and J 4 bases short, with 5 bases between. Germline V gives CDR1 SGHKS, CDR2 YYEKEE (reference sequence). The CDR3 bases are TGTGCCAGCAGCTATTCATACGAGCAGTACTTC. Encoded protein: CASSYSYEQYF.

The chain carries TRBV28 and TRBJ2-5; 7 bases align to TRBD1. This CDR3 has 15 amino acids. From germline, CDR1 is MDHEN and CDR2 SYDVKM. Losses at the gene ends were 3 bases for V and 1 base for J; bases not matched to a gene: 5. CDR3 in amino acids: CASSFLDRPQETQYF. The CDR3 DNA reads as TGTGCCAGCAGTTTCTTGGACAGGCCCCAAGAGACCCAGTACTTC.

This clonotype was found a few times. This chain joins TRBV7-2 and TRBJ2-5; D is unclear. The CDR3 consists of 11 residues. Germline-derived CDR1 and CDR2 are SGHTA and FQGNSA. V gave up 6 bases and J gave up 4 bases, with 6 bases separating them. CDR3 in DNA: TGTGCCAGCAGGCTGATAGAGACCCAGTACTTC. It specifies CASRLIETQYF.

This clonotype is medium-sized within its sample. The chain recombines TRBV12-3 or TRBV12-4 with TRBJ2-2; 7 nucleotides align to TRBD1. The CDR3 extends over 14 amino acids. Trimming cost V 3 bases and J 6 bases; bases outside gene matches: 4. CDR3 coding DNA: TGTGCCAGCAGTTTGGGACAGTTGCCCGGGGAGCTGTTTTTT. This gives the protein CASSLGQLPGELFF.

This clonotype qualifies as medium-sized. This rearrangement joins TRBV9 to TRBJ2-3, with D hard to call. Germline lookup yields CDR1 SGDLS and CDR2 YYNGEE. The CDR3 runs to 14 residues. Trimming took off 0 bases at V and 3 bases at J, with 8 bases between the two ends. The DNA of the CDR3 is TGTGCCAGCAGCGTAGGATTTGGGACAGATACGCAGTATTTT. Translated, it gives CASSVGFGTDTQYF. Full variable domain (missing parts from reference TRBV9 and TRBJ2-3): DSGVTQTPKHLITATGQRVTLRCSPRSGDLSVYWYQQSLDQGLQFLIQYYNGEERAKGNILERFSAQQFPDLHSELNLSSLELGDSALYFCASSVGFGTDTQYFGPGTRLTVL.

In its sample, this clonotype was seen many times. The chain joins TRBV7-2 to TRBJ2-3; either TRBD1 or TRBD2 may fit D (5 bases each). This CDR3 has 13 residues. V lost 5 bases and J lost 4, with 10 bases in between. The V gene's germline CDR1 is SGHTA and CDR2 FQGNSA. The CDR3 reads CASSLPGPDTQYF. CDR3 in DNA: TGTGCCAGCAGCCTACCGGGGCCAGATACGCAGTATTTT.

The V call is TRBV7-2, the J call TRBJ2-7, with TRBD2 matching 10 bases. With 4 bases clipped from V and 2 bases from J, the junction kept 11 bases outside the gene matches. Germline V lookup: CDR1 SGHTA, CDR2 FQGNSA. The CDR3 loop spans 17 amino acids. The CDR3 sequence is CASSSTATSGAAYEQYF. The DNA of the CDR3 is TGTGCCAGCAGCTCTACCGCTACTAGCGGGGCGGCCTACGAGCAGTACTTC.

In its sample, this clonotype was seen many times. The CDR3 protein is CASSLGSYNTGELFF. CDR3 in DNA: TGTGCCAGCAGCTTAGGGTCATATAACACCGGGGAGCTGTTTTTT. This chain uses TRBV11-2 with TRBJ2-2; D is unclear. Germline lookup yields CDR1 SGHAT and CDR2 FQNNGV. The ends were cut back, 1 base at V and 2 bases at J, with 8 bases in the middle. The CDR3 loop spans 15 amino acids.

Concerning this clonotype itself: A much more abundant neighbour one base away suggests this may be a read error. V and J are TRBV20-1 and TRBJ2-5; 8 positions agree with TRBD1. Germline V gives CDR1 DFQATT, CDR2 SNEGSKA (reference sequence). The CDR3 extends over 14 amino acids. The V segment lost 4 bases and the J segment 5 bases; nucleotides outside the gene matches: 9. In DNA form, the CDR3 reads TGCAGTGCTATGTCCGTGACAGGGGCCGAGACCCAGTACTTC. This codes for CSAMSVTGAETQYF.

By sample share, this clonotype is medium-sized. The genes are TRBV11-2 and TRBJ2-1; 8 nucleotides agree with TRBD2. Trimming cost V 4 bases and J 4 bases; bases outside gene matches: 6. This CDR3 is 15 amino acids long. Per germline, CDR1 SGHAT and CDR2 FQNNGV. CDR3 sequence reads: CASSSRPGGYNEQFF. CDR3 nucleotides: TGTGCCAGCAGCTCCAGACCGGGAGGGTACAATGAGCAGTTCTTC. The variable domain in full, with the rest retrieved from reference TRBV11-2 and TRBJ2-1, is EAGVAQSPRYKIIEKRQSVAFWCNPISGHATLYWYQQILGQGPKLLIQFQNNGVVDDSQLPKDRFSAERLKGVDSTLKIQPAKLEDSAVYLCASSSRPGGYNEQFFGPGTRLTVL.

This clonotype was detected ten times or more. The chain has TRBV5-1 and TRBJ2-7; TRBD2 matches at 9 bases. V shed 4 bases and J 2 bases; nucleotides not matched to a gene: 19. The CDR3 is 19 residues long. The germline V gene has CDR1 SGHRS and CDR2 YFSETQ. CDR3 protein: CASSHRTDSGRVGTYEQYF. The CDR3 DNA reads TGCGCCAGCAGCCACCGTACGGATAGCGGGAGAGTAGGGACCTACGAGCAGTACTTC.

This clonotype was detected many times. This sequence joins TRBV5-5 and TRBJ2-7; tentatively, D is TRBD1 (5 bases). CDR1 is SGHKS and CDR2 is YYEKEE in the germline V gene (reference sequence). The CDR3 contains 14 residues. Trimming took off 1 base at V and 5 bases at J, with 13 bases between the two ends. The CDR3 DNA reads as TGTGCCAGCAGCTTGAGCCAGGGCATCGACGAGCAGTACTTC. Encoded protein: CASSLSQGIDEQYF.

The chain is built from TRBV11-2 and TRBJ2-7; the match to TRBD2 covers 7 bases. Trimming cost V 1 base and J 6 bases; bases outside gene matches: 12. The CDR3 runs to 16 residues. CDR1 and CDR2 from the germline V gene are SGHAT and FQNNGV. The CDR3 sequence is CASSLGGTTSVGEQYF. The CDR3 DNA follows: TGTGCCAGCAGCTTAGGGGGGACTACTAGCGTGGGCGAGCAGTACTTC.

The chain joins TRBV20-1 to TRBJ2-1, with 9 bases identical to TRBD1. The V gene's germline CDR1 is DFQATT and CDR2 SNEGSKA (reference sequence). J gave up 12 bases and V 2 bases, and 5 bases lay outside the gene matches. This CDR3 contains 12 residues. CDR3 loop: CSARRDRDGQFF. CDR3 nucleotides: TGCAGTGCTAGACGGGACAGGGACGGGCAGTTCTTC.

This clonotype qualifies as medium-sized. The chain carries TRBV5-1 and TRBJ2-1; TRBD2 is a possible D gene (6 bases). The germline gives CDR1 SGHRS, CDR2 YFSETQ. V lost 3 bases and J 6 bases, leaving 16 bases between the germline ends. The CDR3 has 15 amino acids. The CDR3 nucleotides are TGCGCCAGCAGCTCCGTGGGACTCCAGGGCAATGAGCAGTTCTTC. It codes for CASSSVGLQGNEQFF.

On this clonotype itself: A much larger clone is a single base away; this may be a read error. The chain has TRBV6-5 and TRBJ2-6; no firm D call. The CDR3 contains 15 residues. CDR1 and CDR2 (germline): MNHEY, SVGAGI. The V end lost 10 bases, the J end lost 0 bases, and 13 bases lay between the germline ends. The CDR3 region is CAIRTVSSGANVLTF. CDR3 coding DNA: TGTGCCATCAGAACAGTTAGCTCTGGGGCCAACGTCCTGACTTTC.

This clonotype was detected only a few times. Written as DNA, the CDR3 is TGTGCCAGCAGTTTAGGCAGGAGGAACTTGGGGTACACCTTC. It translates to CASSLGRRNLGYTF. The gene calls are TRBV12-3 or TRBV12-4 and TRBJ1-2; D ambiguous. The CDR3 covers 14 residues. V lost 1 base to trimming and J lost 11 bases, with 17 bases between them.

This clonotype is judged medium-sized (0.01 to 0.1%). The chain employs TRBV11-2 and TRBJ2-5, with D maybe TRBD2 (5 bases). Deletions cut 5 bases from V and 6 bases from J, with 22 bases between. There are 16 residues in the CDR3. Germline V lookup: CDR1 SGHAT, CDR2 FQNNGV. CDR3 region: CASSPRGAGVLKTQYF. CDR3 DNA: TGTGCCAGCAGCCCTCGGGGTGCTGGGGTGTTAAAGACCCAGTACTTC.

This clonotype was recorded at least ten times. V gene TRBV28 combines with J gene TRBJ2-2; TRBD1 aligns across 7 bases. This CDR3 comprises 14 residues. Per germline, CDR1 MDHEN and CDR2 SYDVKM. The ends lost 6 bases at V and 6 bases at J; junction bases unmatched: 7. The CDR3 spells CASSRWDSPGELFF. The DNA for the CDR3 is TGTGCCAGCAGCCGCTGGGACAGCCCCGGGGAGCTGTTTTTT.

The chain uses TRBV20-1 and TRBJ1-5, with TRBD1 matching over 7 bases. V lost 0 bases to trimming and J lost 5 bases; unmatched junction nucleotides: 10. CDR1 and CDR2 from the germline V gene are DFQATT and SNEGSKA (reference sequence). The CDR3 spans 16 residues. CDR3: CSARDPGGGQDQPQHF. The CDR3 bases are TGCAGTGCTAGAGATCCGGGAGGGGGCCAGGATCAGCCCCAGCATTTT.

This clonotype has a count of ten or more. The V gene is TRBV3-1, the J gene TRBJ1-2, with 8 bases fitting TRBD1. Losses at the gene ends were 3 bases for V and 2 bases for J; bases not matched to a gene: 2. There are 14 residues in the CDR3. The germline V gene has CDR1 LGHDT and CDR2 YNNKEL (reference sequence). CDR3 amino acids: CASSHGQGNYGYTF. CDR3 nucleotide sequence: TGTGCCAGCAGCCATGGACAGGGCAACTATGGCTACACCTTC.

This clonotype is medium-sized (0.01 to 0.1%) by share. The V call is TRBV5-6, the J call TRBJ2-1, with D perhaps matching TRBD2 (5 bases). The CDR3 consists of 14 residues. Germline CDR1 reads SGHDT; CDR2 reads YYEEEE. V lost 4 bases and J lost 3, with 11 bases in between. This CDR3 reads CASSLEAVYNEQFF. CDR3 coding DNA: TGTGCCAGCAGCCTAGAAGCGGTCTACAATGAGCAGTTCTTC. Supplemented by reference TRBV5-6 and TRBJ2-1, the full variable domain reads DAGVTQSPTHLIKTRGQQVTLRCSPKSGHDTVSWYQQALGQGPQFIFQYYEEEERQRGNFPDRFSGHQFPNYSSELNVNALLLGDSALYLCASSLEAVYNEQFFGPGTRLTVL.

This clonotype came up many times. This sequence joins TRBV6-5 and TRBJ1-6, with D maybe TRBD1 (5 bases). From germline, CDR1 is MNHEY and CDR2 SVGAGI. The CDR3 has 17 amino acids. Trimming removed 5 bases from V and 6 bases from J, with 20 bases in between. CDR3 region: CASSIRDGYGGNSPLHF. CDR3 in DNA: TGTGCCAGCAGTATCCGGGACGGCTACGGGGGTAATTCACCCCTCCACTTT.

In this sample, this clonotype turned up many times. The chain employs TRBV11-2 and TRBJ2-5; D gene ambiguous. Germline V CDR1 and CDR2: SGHAT, FQNNGV. Trimming cost V 0 bases and J 2 bases, with 4 bases left between them. The CDR3 sequence is 13 residues long. CDR3 protein: CASSLDLQETQYF. The CDR3 region has the DNA TGTGCCAGCAGCTTAGATCTGCAAGAGACCCAGTACTTC.

This clonotype has ten or more counts. The chain carries TRBV18 and TRBJ1-5, with 7 bases fitting TRBD1. The CDR3 spans 16 residues. V dropped 0 bases and J dropped 3; count of bases not matched to a gene: 5. The V gene's germline CDR1 is KGHSH and CDR2 LQKENI. CDR3 nucleotides: TGTGCCAGCTCACCACCGGGACAGTATGTCAATCAGCCCCAGCATTTT. Amino acid sequence: CASSPPGQYVNQPQHF. The whole variable domain, filled in from reference TRBV18 and TRBJ1-5, reads NAGVMQNPRHLVRRRGQEARLRCSPMKGHSHVYWYRQLPEEGLKFMVYLQKENIIDESGMPKERFSAEFPKEGPSILRIQQVVRGDSAAYFCASSPPGQYVNQPQHFGDGTRLSIL.

This clonotype was seen ten or more times. The genes are TRBV7-6 and TRBJ2-2; D is ambiguous. CDR3 length: 14 residues. CDR1 is SGHVS and CDR2 is FNYEAQ in the germline V gene. V was pared by 0 bases and J by 0 bases, with 2 bases between. The CDR3 region is CASSLAANTGELFF. Here the CDR3 DNA reads TGTGCCAGCAGCTTAGCCGCGAACACCGGGGAGCTGTTTTTT.

The genes are TRBV28 and TRBJ2-1, with 11 nucleotides matching TRBD2. CDR1 is MDHEN, CDR2 SYDVKM, per germline. J was trimmed by 4 bases and V by 7 bases; bases with no gene match: 12. The CDR3 has 17 residues. CDR3 in amino acids: CASNRGSASGRYNEQFF. CDR3 in DNA: TGTGCCAGCAACCGAGGAAGCGCTAGCGGGAGGTACAATGAGCAGTTCTTC. The full variable domain, with the rest looked up from reference TRBV28 and TRBJ2-1, is DVKVTQSSRYLVKRTGEKVFLECVQDMDHENMFWYRQDPGLGLRLIYFSYDVKMKEKGDIPEGYSVSREKKERFSLILESASTNQTSMYLCASNRGSASGRYNEQFFGPGTRLTVL.

By proportion, this clonotype is medium-sized. J is TRBJ2-1 and V is TRBV9, with a weak D call TRBD2 (5 bases). Germline V gene data show CDR1 as SGDLS and CDR2 as YYNGEE. The germline V and J ends were trimmed by 0 bases and 9 bases, with 19 bases remaining between them. The CDR3 covers 16 residues. Here the CDR3 DNA reads TGTGCCAGCAGCGTAGCTGGACTCCCAGTATCGAGTGAGCAGTTCTTC. Translated, it gives CASSVAGLPVSSEQFF.

The rearrangement joins TRBV6-2 or TRBV6-3 to TRBJ2-3; 10 bases align to TRBD2. CDR3 length: 16 residues. The V gene end was trimmed by 0 bases and the J gene end by 6 bases; junction bases not matched to a gene: 6. CDR1 and CDR2 from the germline V gene are MNHEY and SVGEGT. CDR3 DNA sequence: TGTGCCAGCAGTTACTCGGCTAGCGGGAGCCACGATACGCAGTATTTT. This encodes CASSYSASGSHDTQYF.